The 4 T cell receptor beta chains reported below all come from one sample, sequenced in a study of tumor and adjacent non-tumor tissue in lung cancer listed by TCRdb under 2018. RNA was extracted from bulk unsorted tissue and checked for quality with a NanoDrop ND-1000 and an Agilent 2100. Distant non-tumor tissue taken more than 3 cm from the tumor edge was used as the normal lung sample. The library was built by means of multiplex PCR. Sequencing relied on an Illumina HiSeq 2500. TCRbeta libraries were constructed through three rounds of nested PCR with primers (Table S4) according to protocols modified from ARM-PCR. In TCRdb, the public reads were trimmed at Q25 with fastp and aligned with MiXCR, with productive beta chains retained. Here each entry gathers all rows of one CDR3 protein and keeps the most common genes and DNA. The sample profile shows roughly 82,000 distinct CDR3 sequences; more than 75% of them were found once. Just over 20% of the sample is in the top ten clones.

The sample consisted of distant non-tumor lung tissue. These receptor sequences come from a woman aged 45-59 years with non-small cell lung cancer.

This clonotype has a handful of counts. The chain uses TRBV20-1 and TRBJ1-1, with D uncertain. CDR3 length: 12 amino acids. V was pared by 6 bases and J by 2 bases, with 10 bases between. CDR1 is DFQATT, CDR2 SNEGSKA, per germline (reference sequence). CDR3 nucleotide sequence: TGCAGTGCCCTGACACCCAACACTGAAGCTTTCTTT. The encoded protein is CSALTPNTEAFF.

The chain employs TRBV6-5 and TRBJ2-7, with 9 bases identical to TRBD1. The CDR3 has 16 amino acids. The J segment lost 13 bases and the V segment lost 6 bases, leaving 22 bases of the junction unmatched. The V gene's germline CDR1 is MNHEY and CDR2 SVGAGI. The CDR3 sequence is CASRPIRTGDFYELYF. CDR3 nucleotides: TGTGCCAGCAGACCCATTAGGACAGGGGATTTCTACGAGCTATACTTC.

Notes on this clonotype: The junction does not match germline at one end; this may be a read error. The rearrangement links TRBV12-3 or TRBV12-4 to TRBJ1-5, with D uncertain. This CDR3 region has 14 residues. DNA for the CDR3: TGTGCCAGCAAAATAAAAGGCGGGGATCAGCCCCAACTTTTT. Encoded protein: CASKIKGGDQPQLF.

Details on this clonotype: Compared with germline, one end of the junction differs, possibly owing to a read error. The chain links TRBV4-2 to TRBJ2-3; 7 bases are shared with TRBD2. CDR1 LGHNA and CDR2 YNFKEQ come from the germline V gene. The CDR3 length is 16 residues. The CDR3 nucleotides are TGTGCCAGCAGCCATGACGGACAAGCGGGATCAGATACACAGTATTTT. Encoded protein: CASSHDGQAGSDTQYF.